Listed below are T cell receptor beta chains from one sample, sequenced in a study of regulatory T cells in long-lasting Graves disease. TCRdb itself ran the multiplex PCR reads through MiXCR, one entry per CDR3 protein. There are around 480,000 distinct CDR3 sequences in the sample; approximately 16% occur only once, and 20% to 25% lies in the top ten. The data also belong to a second study, concerning T cells in Graves' hyperthyroidism and ophthalmopathy.

This specimen was peripheral blood mononuclear cells (PBMCs), taken at new diagnosis, from a patient treated with antithyroid drugs. These receptor sequences come from a woman between 40 and 65 years old with Graves disease. Each CDR3 is given with its conserved first and last residue. D genes are given only for firm matches. Rows give clone size only sometimes, using once, few, many, or a class for an expanded clone.

d_call: -
cdr3_length: 16
j_call: TRBJ1-2
v_call: TRBV12-3/TRBV12-4
clone_size: many
cdr3_aa: CASSWGTGRNNYGYTF
cdr3_nt: TGTGCCAGCAGTTGGGGGACGGGACGGAATAACTATGGCTACACCTTC

d_call: -
cdr3_length: 14
j_call: TRBJ2-2
v_call: TRBV20-1
clone_size: -
cdr3_aa: CSALGQGDTGELFF
cdr3_nt: TGCAGTGCTTTGGGTCAGGGCGACACCGGGGAGCTGTTTTTT

d_call: -
cdr3_length: 14
j_call: TRBJ1-6
v_call: TRBV29-1
clone_size: few
cdr3_aa: CSVTWGSYNSPLHF
cdr3_nt: TGCAGCGTTACTTGGGGCTCCTATAATTCACCCCTCCACTTT

d_call: -
cdr3_length: 15
j_call: TRBJ2-1
v_call: TRBV11-2
clone_size: many
cdr3_aa: CASSLQTFSYNEQFF
cdr3_nt: TGTGCCAGCAGCCTACAGACGTTCTCCTACAATGAGCAGTTCTTC

d_call: TRBD2
cdr3_length: 15
j_call: TRBJ2-1
v_call: TRBV7-3
clone_size: many
cdr3_aa: CASSTSSGGNNEQFF
cdr3_nt: TGTGCCAGCAGCACCTCTAGCGGGGGGAACAATGAGCAGTTCTTC

d_call: TRBD1
cdr3_length: 15
j_call: TRBJ2-1
v_call: TRBV12-3/TRBV12-4
clone_size: many
cdr3_aa: CASSLQDRGYNEQFF
cdr3_nt: TGTGCCAGCAGTTTACAGGACAGGGGGTACAATGAGCAGTTCTTC

d_call: -
cdr3_length: 16
j_call: TRBJ1-5
v_call: TRBV4-1
clone_size: -
cdr3_aa: CASSQVAGGSDQPQHF
cdr3_nt: TGCGCCAGCAGCCAAGTCGCAGGCGGGTCGGATCAGCCCCAGCATTTT

d_call: -
cdr3_length: 14
j_call: TRBJ2-3
v_call: TRBV9
clone_size: -
cdr3_aa: CASSDPGGTDTQYF
cdr3_nt: TGTGCCAGCAGCGACCCTGGGGGCACAGATACGCAGTATTTT

d_call: -
cdr3_length: 13
j_call: TRBJ2-2
v_call: TRBV6-2/TRBV6-3
clone_size: -
cdr3_aa: CASSYTGTGELFF
cdr3_nt: TGTGCCAGCAGTTACACAGGGACCGGGGAGCTGTTTTTT

d_call: -
cdr3_length: 12
j_call: TRBJ1-2
v_call: TRBV3-1
clone_size: few
cdr3_aa: CASSQLRRGYTF
cdr3_nt: TGTGCCAGCAGCCAATTGAGGAGGGGCTACACCTTC

d_call: -
cdr3_length: 15
j_call: TRBJ1-5
v_call: TRBV6-1
clone_size: -
cdr3_aa: CASSEGGTSGQPQHF
cdr3_nt: TGTGCCAGCAGTGAAGGAGGGACCTCGGGACAGCCCCAGCATTTT

d_call: -
cdr3_length: 13
j_call: TRBJ1-1
v_call: TRBV5-1
clone_size: many
cdr3_aa: CASTEGPNTEAFF
cdr3_nt: TGCGCTAGCACGGAGGGACCGAACACTGAAGCTTTCTTT

d_call: -
cdr3_length: 13
j_call: TRBJ2-7
v_call: TRBV9
clone_size: few
cdr3_aa: CASSVGGGSEQYF
cdr3_nt: TGTGCCAGCAGCGTAGGAGGTGGGAGCGAGCAGTACTTC

d_call: TRBD1
cdr3_length: 20
j_call: TRBJ1-5
v_call: TRBV12-3/TRBV12-4
clone_size: few
cdr3_aa: CASSYSERGLVSYSNQPQHF
cdr3_nt: TGTGCCAGCAGTTACTCGGAAAGGGGGCTGGTGTCGTATAGCAATCAGCCCCAGCATTTT

d_call: -
cdr3_length: 18
j_call: TRBJ2-1
v_call: TRBV15
clone_size: few
cdr3_aa: CATSRGVRIDPGIDEQFF
cdr3_nt: TGTGCCACCAGCAGAGGCGTGAGGATAGACCCGGGGATCGATGAGCAGTTCTTC

d_call: -
cdr3_length: 13
j_call: TRBJ2-2
v_call: TRBV4-1
clone_size: -
cdr3_aa: CASRGQLTGELFF
cdr3_nt: TGCGCCAGCAGAGGACAGCTCACCGGGGAGCTGTTTTTT

d_call: TRBD1
cdr3_length: 15
j_call: TRBJ1-2
v_call: TRBV6-1
clone_size: -
cdr3_aa: CASSRDRGQGYGYTF
cdr3_nt: TGTGCCAGCAGCCGAGACAGGGGGCAGGGCTATGGCTACACCTTC

d_call: -
cdr3_length: 13
j_call: TRBJ1-1
v_call: TRBV3-1
clone_size: many
cdr3_aa: CASSRIQGTEAFF
cdr3_nt: TGTGCCAGCAGCCGGATACAGGGCACTGAAGCTTTCTTT

d_call: TRBD1
cdr3_length: 13
j_call: TRBJ1-1
v_call: TRBV7-9
clone_size: many
cdr3_aa: CASSQGVETEAFF
cdr3_nt: TGTGCCAGCAGCCAGGGGGTAGAAACTGAAGCTTTCTTT

d_call: TRBD1
cdr3_length: 14
j_call: TRBJ1-1
v_call: TRBV6-1
clone_size: many
cdr3_aa: CASRTGTVNTEAFF
cdr3_nt: TGTGCCAGCAGGACCGGGACAGTGAACACTGAAGCTTTCTTT

d_call: TRBD2
cdr3_length: 15
j_call: TRBJ2-5
v_call: TRBV3-1
clone_size: many
cdr3_aa: CASSPHLAGLETQYF
cdr3_nt: TGTGCCAGCAGCCCCCATCTAGCGGGGTTAGAGACCCAGTACTTC

d_call: -
cdr3_length: 13
j_call: TRBJ2-7
v_call: TRBV6-1
clone_size: many
cdr3_aa: CASRETGTYEQYF
cdr3_nt: TGTGCCAGCAGGGAAACCGGAACCTACGAGCAGTACTTC

d_call: -
cdr3_length: 11
j_call: TRBJ1-1
v_call: TRBV5-1
clone_size: few
cdr3_aa: CASSSDIEAFF
cdr3_nt: TGCGCCAGCAGCTCAGACATTGAAGCTTTCTTT

d_call: TRBD1
cdr3_length: 14
j_call: TRBJ1-1
v_call: TRBV15
clone_size: few
cdr3_aa: CATSAGTGGPKAFF
cdr3_nt: TGTGCCACCAGCGCCGGGACAGGGGGCCCAAAAGCTTTCTTT

d_call: -
cdr3_length: 11
j_call: TRBJ1-4
v_call: TRBV2
clone_size: many
cdr3_aa: CASFRDEKLFF
cdr3_nt: TGTGCCAGCTTCAGGGATGAAAAACTGTTTTTT

d_call: TRBD1
cdr3_length: 17
j_call: TRBJ2-7
v_call: TRBV6-1
clone_size: many
cdr3_aa: CASSPIVGTGGSYEQYF
cdr3_nt: TGTGCCAGCAGTCCCATAGTGGGGACAGGAGGATCCTACGAGCAGTACTTC

d_call: -
cdr3_length: 12
j_call: TRBJ2-2
v_call: TRBV2
clone_size: -
cdr3_aa: CASRMNTGELFF
cdr3_nt: TGTGCCAGCAGGATGAACACCGGGGAGCTGTTTTTT

d_call: -
cdr3_length: 17
j_call: TRBJ2-1
v_call: TRBV3-1
clone_size: many
cdr3_aa: CASSLTGVVGGYNEQFF
cdr3_nt: TGTGCCAGCAGCTTGACAGGGGTGGTGGGGGGGTACAATGAGCAGTTCTTC

d_call: -
cdr3_length: 13
j_call: TRBJ2-3
v_call: TRBV29-1
clone_size: many
cdr3_aa: CSVEGYGTDTQYF
cdr3_nt: TGCAGCGTTGAGGGCTATGGGACAGATACGCAGTATTTT

d_call: -
cdr3_length: 14
j_call: TRBJ1-6
v_call: TRBV20-1
clone_size: few
cdr3_aa: CSAVKSSYNSPLHF
cdr3_nt: TGCAGTGCCGTGAAGAGCTCCTATAATTCACCCCTCCACTTT

d_call: -
cdr3_length: 13
j_call: TRBJ2-3
v_call: TRBV18
clone_size: many
cdr3_aa: CASSPRRTDTQYF
cdr3_nt: TGCGCCAGCAGCCCCCGCCGGACAGATACGCAGTATTTT

d_call: -
cdr3_length: 16
j_call: TRBJ2-2
v_call: TRBV6-2/TRBV6-3
clone_size: -
cdr3_aa: CASSYSTERGTGELFF
cdr3_nt: TGTGCCAGCAGTTACTCGACCGAGAGGGGAACCGGGGAGCTGTTTTTT

d_call: TRBD2
cdr3_length: 18
j_call: TRBJ2-2
v_call: TRBV11-2
clone_size: few
cdr3_aa: CASSPGGSGGSGAGELFF
cdr3_nt: TGTGCCAGCAGCCCCGGGGGTAGCGGGGGGAGCGGGGCCGGGGAGCTGTTTTTT

d_call: -
cdr3_length: 15
j_call: TRBJ1-1
v_call: TRBV2
clone_size: many
cdr3_aa: CASSELQAGATEAFF
cdr3_nt: TGTGCCAGCAGCGAACTACAGGCGGGGGCCACTGAAGCTTTCTTT

d_call: -
cdr3_length: 15
j_call: TRBJ1-5
v_call: TRBV6-1
clone_size: many
cdr3_aa: CASNPGQYSNQPQHF
cdr3_nt: TGTGCCAGCAACCCGGGTCAGTATAGCAATCAGCCCCAGCATTTT

d_call: -
cdr3_length: 14
j_call: TRBJ1-3
v_call: TRBV7-2
clone_size: few
cdr3_aa: CASSSDRPGNTIYF
cdr3_nt: TGTGCCAGCAGCTCGGACCGGCCTGGAAACACCATATATTTT

d_call: -
cdr3_length: 15
j_call: TRBJ2-3
v_call: TRBV20-1
clone_size: many
cdr3_aa: CSAPRLGESTDTQYF
cdr3_nt: TGCAGTGCTCCTAGACTAGGCGAGAGCACAGATACGCAGTATTTT

d_call: -
cdr3_length: 17
j_call: TRBJ2-7
v_call: TRBV6-2/TRBV6-3
clone_size: many
cdr3_aa: CASSYSIAGASTYEQYF
cdr3_nt: TGTGCCAGCAGTTACTCGATTGCTGGGGCCTCCACCTACGAGCAGTACTTC

d_call: TRBD2
cdr3_length: 13
j_call: TRBJ2-3
v_call: TRBV6-1
clone_size: -
cdr3_aa: CASTQGTSGTQYF
cdr3_nt: TGTGCCAGCACCCAAGGGACTAGCGGAACGCAGTATTTT

d_call: -
cdr3_length: 15
j_call: TRBJ2-1
v_call: TRBV2
clone_size: few
cdr3_aa: CASRHEGGPYNEQFF
cdr3_nt: TGTGCCAGCAGACACGAGGGGGGCCCTTACAATGAGCAGTTCTTC

d_call: TRBD2
cdr3_length: 14
j_call: TRBJ2-2
v_call: TRBV6-1
clone_size: few
cdr3_aa: CASTPSGGTGELFF
cdr3_nt: TGTGCCAGCACCCCATCGGGGGGAACCGGGGAGCTGTTTTTT

d_call: -
cdr3_length: 11
j_call: TRBJ2-1
v_call: TRBV2
clone_size: many
cdr3_aa: CASSERNEQFF
cdr3_nt: TGTGCCAGTTCAGAGAGAAATGAGCAGTTCTTC

d_call: TRBD1
cdr3_length: 16
j_call: TRBJ1-6
v_call: TRBV2
clone_size: -
cdr3_aa: CASSEVVTGGDSPLHF
cdr3_nt: TGTGCCAGCAGTGAAGTGGTGACAGGGGGGGATTCACCCCTCCACTTT

d_call: -
cdr3_length: 15
j_call: TRBJ1-1
v_call: TRBV6-2/TRBV6-3
clone_size: many
cdr3_aa: CASSYLGGAFTEAFF
cdr3_nt: TGTGCCAGCAGTTACTTAGGGGGGGCGTTCACTGAAGCTTTCTTT

d_call: -
cdr3_length: 16
j_call: TRBJ1-5
v_call: TRBV12-3/TRBV12-4
clone_size: many
cdr3_aa: CASSLAQGLSNQPQHF
cdr3_nt: TGTGCCAGCAGTTTAGCCCAGGGTCTTAGCAATCAGCCCCAGCATTTT

d_call: TRBD2
cdr3_length: 16
j_call: TRBJ2-1
v_call: TRBV7-2
clone_size: many
cdr3_aa: CASSRASGGISWEQFF
cdr3_nt: TGTGCCAGCAGCCGAGCTAGCGGGGGGATTTCTTGGGAGCAGTTCTTC

d_call: TRBD2
cdr3_length: 17
j_call: TRBJ2-1
v_call: TRBV5-6
clone_size: -
cdr3_aa: CASSALAGISSYNEQFF
cdr3_nt: TGTGCCAGCAGCGCCCTAGCGGGGATCAGCTCCTACAATGAGCAGTTCTTC

d_call: -
cdr3_length: 18
j_call: TRBJ1-6
v_call: TRBV28
clone_size: -
cdr3_aa: CASTPGGDHSSYNSPLHF
cdr3_nt: TGTGCCAGCACCCCGGGGGGGGACCACAGCTCCTATAATTCACCCCTCCACTTT

d_call: -
cdr3_length: 11
j_call: TRBJ1-2
v_call: TRBV19
clone_size: few
cdr3_aa: CASSIYDGYTF
cdr3_nt: TGTGCCAGTAGTATCTACGACGGCTACACCTTC

d_call: -
cdr3_length: 14
j_call: TRBJ1-3
v_call: TRBV3-1
clone_size: many
cdr3_aa: CASSPTVSGNTIYF
cdr3_nt: TGTGCCAGCAGCCCGACAGTATCTGGAAACACCATATATTTT

d_call: TRBD2
cdr3_length: 15
j_call: TRBJ2-2
v_call: TRBV27
clone_size: few
cdr3_aa: CASSYASGGSGELFF
cdr3_nt: TGTGCCAGCAGTTACGCTAGCGGGGGATCCGGGGAGCTGTTTTTT

d_call: TRBD1
cdr3_length: 12
j_call: TRBJ2-1
v_call: TRBV2
clone_size: many
cdr3_aa: CASRSTQGFGFF
cdr3_nt: TGTGCCAGCAGGTCCACACAGGGGTTTGGGTTCTTC

d_call: -
cdr3_length: 16
j_call: TRBJ1-1
v_call: TRBV28
clone_size: -
cdr3_aa: CASTTRGGLLNTEAFF
cdr3_nt: TGTGCCAGCACCACCCGCGGTGGGCTCTTGAACACTGAAGCTTTCTTT

d_call: -
cdr3_length: 13
j_call: TRBJ1-2
v_call: TRBV12-3/TRBV12-4
clone_size: many
cdr3_aa: CASSFGESVGYTF
cdr3_nt: TGTGCCAGCAGTTTCGGGGAGTCGGTTGGCTACACCTTC